Following are 13 T cell receptor beta chains from one sample sequenced in a study of T cells in Graves' hyperthyroidism and ophthalmopathy. Amplified regions were TCR beta CDR3 sequences from RNA transcripts. The HTBI primer set served for first-round RT-PCR of the TCR CDR3. One entry per CDR3 protein results from TCRdb running MiXCR on the multiplex PCR reads. The sample carries about 610,000 distinct CDR3 sequences, 16% recorded once. Material for sequencing was blood. The receptors were gathered from a woman aged 40 to 55 with Graves' ophthalmopathy.

The J gene is TRBJ2-2, the V gene TRBV11-2; TRBD2 matches at 9 bases. V lost 1 base and J lost 4; bases outside the gene matches: 7. Per germline, CDR1 SGHAT and CDR2 FQNNGV. The CDR3 covers 17 residues. The CDR3 sequence is CASSLVRGGAGTGELFF. The CDR3 coding sequence is TGTGCCAGCAGCTTAGTTCGCGGGGGGGCCGGCACCGGGGAGCTGTTTTTT.

This clonotype has a handful of counts. The chain joins TRBV19 to TRBJ2-7, with D maybe TRBD1 (6 bases). The CDR3 contains 15 residues. Germline V gene data show CDR1 as LNHDA and CDR2 as SQIVND (reference sequence). V was pared by 2 bases and J by 0 bases, with 11 bases between. The CDR3 coding sequence is TGTGCCAGTAGTATACAGGGGACCCTCTCCTACGAGCAGTACTTC. This sequence encodes CASSIQGTLSYEQYF.

As regards this clonotype: One base away lies a much larger clone, so this may be a sequencing read error. CDR3 amino acids: CAILQGIQVTQYF. The CDR3 DNA follows: TGTGCCATCCTCCAGGGTATACAAGTGACCCAGTACTTC. The chain uses TRBV6-1 and TRBJ2-5; maybe TRBD1 (5 bases). This CDR3 is 13 amino acids long. CDR1 is MNHNS and CDR2 is SASEGT in the germline V gene.

This clonotype has a count of ten or more. This chain links TRBV11-2 with TRBJ2-7; possibly TRBD1 for D (7 bases). CDR1 and CDR2 (germline): SGHAT, FQNNGV. CDR3 length: 13 residues. V was cut by 5 bases and J by 2 bases, with 10 bases left in between. CDR3 sequence reads: CASSTRGAYEQYF. In nucleotides, the CDR3 is TGTGCCAGCAGCACCAGGGGGGCCTACGAGCAGTACTTC.

There are many counts of this clonotype. The gene calls are TRBV19 and TRBJ2-2; D might be TRBD1 or TRBD2, each matching 6 bases. CDR1 and CDR2 (germline): LNHDA, SQIVND (reference sequence). The CDR3 is 15 residues long. V was pared by 3 bases and J by 4 bases, with 12 bases between. The chain's CDR3 is CASSIRGAGTGELFF. The CDR3, as DNA: TGTGCCAGTAGTATTAGGGGGGCAGGCACCGGGGAGCTGTTTTTT.

In this sample, this clonotype turned up many times. The rearrangement links TRBV12-3 or TRBV12-4 to TRBJ2-3, with 15 bases identical to TRBD2. Losses at the gene ends were 3 bases for V and 3 bases for J; bases not matched to a gene: 7. The CDR3 spans 18 residues. This chain's CDR3 is CASSLWTSGGAPTDTQYF. The CDR3 DNA reads as TGTGCCAGCAGTTTGTGGACTAGCGGGGGGGCGCCGACAGATACGCAGTATTTT.

This clonotype has ten or more counts. V is TRBV13 and J is TRBJ1-6, with TRBD1 identical over 9 bases. From germline, CDR1 is PRHDT and CDR2 FYEKMQ (reference sequence). V lost 5 bases, J lost 7 bases, and 3 bases stayed unmatched. CDR3 length equals 14 residues. CDR3 protein: CASSPGTGNSPLHF. The CDR3 bases are TGTGCCAGCAGCCCCGGGACAGGGAATTCACCCCTCCACTTT. The variable domain in full, completed from reference TRBV13 and TRBJ1-6, reads AAGVIQSPRHLIKEKRETATLKCYPIPRHDTVYWYQQGPGQDPQFLISFYEKMQSDKGSIPDRFSAQQFSDYHSELNMSSLELGDSALYFCASSPGTGNSPLHFGNGTRLTVT.

This clonotype has at least ten counts. The genes are TRBV7-9 and TRBJ2-5; D could derive from TRBD1 or TRBD2 (5 bases each). This CDR3 has 14 amino acids. V lost 3 bases to trimming and J lost 5 bases, with 13 bases between them. Germline CDR1 and CDR2: SEHNR and FQNEAQ (reference sequence). The CDR3 sequence is CASSFIEGRETQYF. In DNA form, the CDR3 reads TGTGCCAGCAGCTTTATTGAGGGACGTGAGACCCAGTACTTC.

V and J are TRBV4-1 and TRBJ1-1; a weak D match, TRBD1 (5 bases). The CDR3 has 17 residues. V was clipped by 8 bases and J by 0 bases, with 22 bases between them. Germline-derived CDR1 and CDR2 are MGHRA and YSYEKL. The CDR3 is CASLPERGVSMNTEAFF. CDR3 DNA sequence: TGCGCCAGCCTACCGGAAAGGGGCGTAAGCATGAACACTGAAGCTTTCTTT.

In this sample, this clonotype turned up a few times. The rearrangement links TRBV3-1 to TRBJ1-3, with unresolved D. V lost 1 base and J lost 5, with 21 bases in between. The germline CDR1 and CDR2 sequences are LGHDT and YNNKEL (reference sequence). CDR3 size: 18 residues. Written as DNA, the CDR3 is TGTGCCAGCAGCCAAGGTTCCCTTAACTGGAGTCCGAGAAACACCATATATTTT. This gives the protein CASSQGSLNWSPRNTIYF.

This clonotype was seen many times. The V gene is TRBV6-1, the J gene TRBJ1-1; D remains ambiguous. CDR1 and CDR2 from the germline V gene are MNHNS and SASEGT. Trimming stripped 7 bases from V and 1 base from J, with 16 bases between. The CDR3 has 15 residues. CDR3 residues: CASTPLVSANTEAFF. The CDR3 DNA reads as TGTGCCAGCACCCCACTGGTGTCGGCGAACACTGAAGCTTTCTTT.

The chain couples TRBV2 to TRBJ2-3; 7 bases line up with TRBD2. The CDR3 is 18 residues long. Per germline, CDR1 SNHLY and CDR2 FYNNEI. J gave up 1 base and V 6 bases, and 16 bases lay outside the gene matches. The CDR3 nucleotides are TGTGCCAGCAGCATCAACCGAAGAGGACTAGAGCGCACAGATACGCAGTATTTT. Translating gives CASSINRRGLERTDTQYF.

Ten or more counts support this clonotype. The rearrangement uses TRBV6-5 and TRBJ1-2; no clear D gene. The CDR3 length is 13 residues. The germline V and J ends were trimmed by 3 bases and 6 bases, with 11 bases remaining between them. Per the germline V gene, CDR1 is MNHEY and CDR2 is SVGAGI. CDR3 DNA: TGTGCCAGCAGTTATCCCGACACGGATGGCTACACCTTC. It codes for CASSYPDTDGYTF.